These 22 T cell receptor beta chains share one sample of origin, sequenced in a study of OX40 agonist ivuxolimab in advanced cancers. The receptor library was made with the immunoSEQ multiplex PCR assay. TCRdb limited this immuneACCESS table to in-frame rearrangements with V and J called. A share of clones is missing; checked studies link under half to unresolved V genes, and the rest is unexplained. A total of tens of thousands of clones appear in this sample, more than 90% of them only once. The ten largest clones take up 0.55% to 0.7% of the sample. Sequencing used CD4+ or CD8+ T cells sorted from blood, obtained in a trial of the OX40 agonist ivuxolimab. The receptor set was obtained from an adult with an advanced solid tumor such as melanoma, head and neck, liver or kidney cancer.

The chain uses TRBV30 and TRBJ2-1; D is uncertain. With 1 base removed from V and 0 bases from J, the gap between germline ends came to 10 bases. From germline, CDR1 is GTSNPN and CDR2 SVGIG (reference sequence). CDR3 length equals 15 residues. CDR3 DNA sequence: TGTGCCTGGAGTGGAGCAGTCAACTCCTACAATGAGCAGTTCTTC. As protein: CAWSGAVNSYNEQFF.

The CDR3: CASSIAPVGRQPQHF. CDR3 in DNA: TGTGCCAGTAGTATAGCCCCTGTTGGGCGGCAGCCCCAGCATTTT. This rearrangement joins TRBV19 to TRBJ1-5; D unresolved. V lost 1 base, J lost 7 bases, and 14 bases lay in between. There are 15 residues in the CDR3. Germline V gene sequence: CDR1 LNHDA, CDR2 SQIVND (reference sequence).

V usage is TRBV2 and J usage is TRBJ1-3, with D perhaps matching TRBD1 (5 bases). V dropped 6 bases and J dropped 4 bases, with 16 bases sitting between them. Per germline, CDR1 SNHLY and CDR2 FYNNEI. This CDR3 is 15 amino acids long. The CDR3 DNA sequence: TGTGCCAGCAGGGAGACAGCCACGGGAGGAAACACCATATATTTT. This sequence encodes CASRETATGGNTIYF.

This rearrangement joins TRBV7-3 to TRBJ2-2; D may be TRBD2 (5 bases). The CDR3 runs 15 residues. The V end was cut by 5 bases, the J end by 5 bases, with 15 bases between. CDR1 SGHTA and CDR2 FQGTGA come from the germline V gene. Here the CDR3 reads CASSPQRPGTGELFF. The CDR3 DNA follows: TGTGCCAGCAGCCCCCAACGGCCGGGAACCGGGGAGCTGTTTTTT.

This chain uses TRBV6-1 with TRBJ1-2, with 7 positions matching TRBD1. Trimming cost V 10 bases and J 0 bases; bases outside gene matches: 8. The CDR3 spans 14 residues. Germline-derived CDR1 and CDR2 are MNHNS and SASEGT. The chain's CDR3 is CATRGREANYGYTF. Here the CDR3 DNA reads TGTGCCACCAGGGGGAGGGAAGCTAACTATGGCTACACCTTC.

The chain has TRBV29-1 and TRBJ2-1, with D perhaps assigned TRBD1 or TRBD2 (5 bases each). V lost 6 bases to trimming and J lost 2 bases, with 14 bases between them. Germline V gives CDR1 SQVTM, CDR2 ANQGSEA. The CDR3 is 14 amino acids. The CDR3 sequence: CSVVRDLAYNEQFF. CDR3 coding DNA: TGCAGCGTGGTCCGGGACCTAGCCTACAATGAGCAGTTCTTC.

This chain links TRBV28 with TRBJ1-1, with no clear D. Trimming removed 6 bases at V and 0 bases at J, with 14 bases between. The germline V gene has CDR1 MDHEN and CDR2 SYDVKM. This CDR3 contains 15 residues. The CDR3 protein is CASRASKGMNTEAFF. The CDR3 nucleotides read TGTGCCAGCAGAGCGAGTAAGGGAATGAACACTGAAGCTTTCTTT.

This chain links TRBV7-8 with TRBJ2-3; 11 bases fit TRBD1. The V gene end was trimmed by 6 bases and the J gene end by 5 bases; junction bases not matched to a gene: 4. This CDR3 has 14 residues. Germline V CDR1 and CDR2: SGHVS, FQNEAQ. CDR3 sequence: CASSRTGGVDTQYF. For the CDR3, the DNA is TGTGCCAGCAGTCGGACAGGGGGCGTAGATACGCAGTATTTT.

This rearrangement joins TRBV7-9 to TRBJ1-4; D uncertain. The V end lost 5 bases, the J end lost 8 bases, and 15 bases lay between the germline ends. The CDR3 sequence is 14 residues long. Germline V gives CDR1 SEHNR, CDR2 FQNEAQ (reference sequence). The CDR3 DNA follows: TGTGCCAGCAGCCCGGAGCCCCGCGACGAAAAACTGTTTTTT. Translated: CASSPEPRDEKLFF.

The J gene is TRBJ2-1, the V gene TRBV7-8; 8 nucleotides line up with TRBD2. Germline values: CDR1 SGHVS, CDR2 FQNEAQ. J was trimmed by 0 bases and V by 0 bases; bases with no gene match: 4. The CDR3 loop spans 17 amino acids. DNA of the CDR3: TGTGCCAGCAGCTTAGCGCTGGGGACTAGCTCCTACAATGAGCAGTTCTTC. It is translated as CASSLALGTSSYNEQFF.

This clone has a handful of counts. The V call is TRBV9, the J call TRBJ1-1; D unclear. Germline V gene lookup returns CDR1 SGDLS and CDR2 YYNGEE. Trimming stripped 0 bases from V and 7 bases from J, with 10 bases between. The CDR3 spans 13 residues. CDR3 protein: CASSVATSGEAFF. The CDR3, as DNA: TGTGCCAGCAGCGTAGCTACTTCGGGTGAAGCTTTCTTT.

The genes are TRBV5-4 and TRBJ2-5; D might be TRBD2 (5 bases). Trimming left V 4 bases short and J 5 bases short, with 9 bases between. Per the germline V gene, CDR1 is SGHNT and CDR2 is YYREEE (reference sequence). The CDR3 sequence is 12 residues long. The CDR3 bases are TGTGCCAGCAGCCTGTCGGGGGAGACCCAGTACTTC. This translates into CASSLSGETQYF.

This clone was seen only once. The rearrangement links TRBV11-2 to TRBJ2-3; D ambiguous. The germline gives CDR1 SGHAT, CDR2 FQNNGV. Trimming took 5 bases from V and 1 from J, leaving 13 bases between them. The CDR3 extends over 15 amino acids. The CDR3 sequence: CASSQTWVGTDTQYF. The CDR3 DNA is TGTGCCAGCAGCCAAACATGGGTGGGCACAGATACGCAGTATTTT.

The V gene is TRBV5-4, the J gene TRBJ1-4; TRBD1 agrees at 8 bases. This CDR3 has 16 amino acids. Trimming at V came to 0 bases and at J to 4 bases, leaving 5 bases not matched to a gene. Germline V gives CDR1 SGHNT, CDR2 YYREEE (reference sequence). The CDR3 reads CASSLGDRRLNEKLFF. For the CDR3, the DNA is TGTGCCAGCAGCTTGGGGGACAGGCGCCTTAATGAAAAACTGTTTTTT.

The CDR3 here is CASSPSESPTNYGYTF. CDR3 bases: TGTGCCAGCAGCCCCTCAGAGAGCCCTACTAACTATGGCTACACCTTC. The chain is built from TRBV9 and TRBJ1-2, with D unclear. Trimming pared 4 bases from V and 0 bases from J, leaving 16 bases between. CDR3 size: 16 residues. Looked up from germline, CDR1 is SGDLS and CDR2 is YYNGEE.

V usage is TRBV23-1 and J usage is TRBJ1-1; D remains unclear. TRBV23-1 carries the ORF label, with uncertain function. The V end was cut by 5 bases, the J end by 1 base, with 11 bases between. This CDR3 is built from 14 residues. In nucleotides, the CDR3 is TGCGCCAGCAGTTTACTCTTACAGAACACTGAAGCTTTCTTT. Its translation: CASSLLLQNTEAFF.

The rearrangement links TRBV6-5 to TRBJ2-1, with D perhaps matching TRBD1 (5 bases). V lost 7 bases and J 5 bases, leaving 9 bases between the germline ends. The CDR3 loop spans 12 amino acids. Germline CDR1 and CDR2: MNHEY and SVGAGI. Here the CDR3 reads CASKGSNNEQFF. CDR3 bases: TGTGCCAGCAAGGGGTCCAACAATGAGCAGTTCTTC.

This clone has a single count. The rearrangement uses TRBV7-2 and TRBJ1-6; D uncertain. The CDR3 runs 14 residues. Germline CDR1 is SGHTA and CDR2 is FQGNSA. V lost 5 bases and J 9 bases, leaving 14 bases between the germline ends. CDR3 residues: CASSAQSPPSPLHF. The CDR3 bases are TGTGCCAGCAGCGCACAAAGCCCCCCTTCACCCCTCCACTTT.

The chain joins TRBV5-1 to TRBJ2-2, with unresolved D. CDR3 length equals 15 residues. The V end was cut by 1 base, the J end by 6 bases, with 13 bases between. Per germline, CDR1 SGHRS and CDR2 YFSETQ. DNA for the CDR3: TGCGCCAGCAGCTTGCTGAATAGTGTGGCCGGGGAGCTGTTTTTT. It translates to CASSLLNSVAGELFF.

On this clone itself: At the DNA level, this CDR3 is encoded by other sequences in the same sample as well. V is TRBV18 and J is TRBJ1-3, with 9 bases matching TRBD1. In germline, CDR1 is KGHSH, CDR2 LQKENI. The length of the CDR3 is 15 residues. The V segment lost 3 bases and the J segment 2 bases; nucleotides outside the gene matches: 2. The CDR3 region is CASSPGQGAGNTIYF. For the CDR3, the DNA is TGTGCCAGCTCACCGGGACAGGGAGCTGGAAACACCATATATTTT. Looking up the rest from reference TRBV18 and TRBJ1-3 gives the full variable domain: NAGVMQNPRHLVRRRGQEARLRCSPMKGHSHVYWYRQLPEEGLKFMVYLQKENIIDESGMPKERFSAEFPKEGPSILRIQQVVRGDSAAYFCASSPGQGAGNTIYFGEGSWLTVV.

This chain connects TRBV5-5 to TRBJ1-1, with TRBD1 as a possible D gene (6 bases). V lost 2 bases and J lost 3, with 8 bases in between. The CDR3 length is 13 residues. Germline assignment: CDR1 SGHKS and CDR2 YYEKEE (reference sequence). CDR3 in DNA: TGTGCCAGCAGCTTAGCAGGGGACACTGAAGCTTTCTTT. It yields the protein CASSLAGDTEAFF. The whole variable domain, remainder taken from reference TRBV5-5 and TRBJ1-1, is DAGVTQSPTHLIKTRGQQVTLRCSPISGHKSVSWYQQVLGQGPQFIFQYYEKEERGRGNFPDRFSARQFPNYSSELNVNALLLGDSALYLCASSLAGDTEAFFGQGTRLTVV.

CDR3 residues: CASARDRGEQPQHF. In DNA form, the CDR3 reads TGCGCCAGCGCGAGGGACAGGGGAGAGCAGCCCCAGCATTTT. V and J are TRBV5-1 and TRBJ1-5, with 10 bases matching TRBD1. With 7 bases clipped from V and 7 bases from J, the junction kept 8 bases outside the gene matches. This CDR3 is built from 14 residues. CDR1 is SGHRS, CDR2 YFSETQ, per germline.